Listed below are T cell receptor beta chains from one sample, sequenced in a study of control samples from healthy donors and cancer patients. The data were produced by immunoSEQ multiplex PCR, yet TCRdb's version contains in-frame clones alone and is incomplete. The top ten clones hold roughly 15% of a sample with tens of thousands of clones, roughly 82% of them seen once. The sequenced sample was blood. These receptors were taken from a man aged 50-60 years in good health. The CDR3 runs from the conserved cysteine through the conserved F or W. Each record gives: D gene, J gene, V gene, clone size, CDR3 DNA, CDR3 protein. The D gene is left open where the match is weak. Clone size, where shown, is once, few, many, or a class for clones that have expanded.

- TRBJ2-4 TRBV6-6 - TGTGCCAGCAGCCCTGGACGGGGTAGTGGAAACATTCAGTACTTC CASSPGRGSGNIQYF
- TRBJ1-6 TRBV25-1 - TGTGCCAGCAGTGAATGGGCCGCGAATTCACCCCTCCACTTT CASSEWAANSPLHF
- TRBJ1-1 TRBV7-2 few TGTGCCAGCAGCGTTACTTACACTGAAGCTTTCTTT CASSVTYTEAFF
- TRBJ1-5 TRBV12-3/TRBV12-4 - TGTGCCAGCAGTTTAGCCCAACATCAGCCCCAGCATTTT CASSLAQHQPQHF
- TRBJ1-1 TRBV20-1 once TGCAGTGCTAGTTCCGGACACCTGAACACTGAAGCTTTCTTT CSASSGHLNTEAFF
- TRBJ1-2 TRBV18 few TGTGCCAGCTCACCACCCTCGGGTCACTATGGCTACACCTTC CASSPPSGHYGYTF
TRBD2 TRBJ2-1 TRBV4-1 - TGCGCCAGCAGCGAAGATCAGGGACTAGCGGAAAGCTCCTACAATGAGCAGTTCTTC CASSEDQGLAESSYNEQFF
- TRBJ1-1 TRBV5-4 - TGTGCCAGCAGCTTCAGTATAGACAATGAAGCTTTCTTT CASSFSIDNEAFF
- TRBJ2-7 TRBV30 few TGTGCCTGGAGTGGGCTACAGGGTATAACCCACGAGCAGTACTTC CAWSGLQGITHEQYF
- TRBJ1-5 TRBV19 - TGTGCCAGTAGCCGGACAGCAAGCAATCAGCCCCAGCATTTT CASSRTASNQPQHF
TRBD1 TRBJ2-7 TRBV7-9 - TGTGCCAGCAGCCTGACGGGACAGGGTTCGGCCGAGCAGTACTTC CASSLTGQGSAEQYF